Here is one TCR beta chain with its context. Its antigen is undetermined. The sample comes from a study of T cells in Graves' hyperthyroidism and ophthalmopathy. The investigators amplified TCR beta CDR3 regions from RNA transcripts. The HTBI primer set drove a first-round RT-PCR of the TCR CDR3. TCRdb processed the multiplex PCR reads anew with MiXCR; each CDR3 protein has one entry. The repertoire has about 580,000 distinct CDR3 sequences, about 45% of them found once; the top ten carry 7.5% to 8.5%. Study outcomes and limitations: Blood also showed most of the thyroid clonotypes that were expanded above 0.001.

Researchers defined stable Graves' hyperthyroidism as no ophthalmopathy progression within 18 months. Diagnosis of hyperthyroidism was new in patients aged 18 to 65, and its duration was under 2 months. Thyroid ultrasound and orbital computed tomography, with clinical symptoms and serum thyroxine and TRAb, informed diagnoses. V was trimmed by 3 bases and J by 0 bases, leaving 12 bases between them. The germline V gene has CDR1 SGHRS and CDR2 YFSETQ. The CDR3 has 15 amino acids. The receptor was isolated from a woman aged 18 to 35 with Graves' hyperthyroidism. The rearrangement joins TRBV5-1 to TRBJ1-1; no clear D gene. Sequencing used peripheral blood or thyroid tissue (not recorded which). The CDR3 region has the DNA TGCGCCAGCAGCTCAGGACGACTCGTGAACACTGAAGCTTTCTTT. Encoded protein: CASSSGRLVNTEAFF.